Each of the 18 T cell receptor beta chains below was sequenced from the same sample in a study of long-term antiretroviral therapy in people with HIV. The immunoSEQ assay was v3.0, run at survey level. Using immunoSEQ multiplex PCR, the repertoire was profiled, and TCRdb retains in-frame clones only, with some absent. The sample lists 25,000 to 30,000 clones; around four fifths were seen once. This sample comprised unsorted PBMCs, obtained 2.7 to 2.8 years after starting antiretroviral therapy. The receptors were gathered from a man aged 25-40 years with HIV.

This chain links TRBV27 with TRBJ2-1, with TRBD2 matching 7 bases. After removal of 6 bases from V and 9 bases from J, the junction contained 11 bases not matched to a gene. CDR1 is MNHEY, CDR2 SMNVEV, per germline (reference sequence). The CDR3 loop spans 14 amino acids. The CDR3 sequence is CASRAQAGLLEQFF. CDR3 in DNA: TGTGCCAGCAGGGCACAAGCGGGATTACTTGAGCAGTTCTTC.

This chain joins TRBV28 and TRBJ2-5; TRBD1 matches 9 bases. The CDR3 totals 13 residues. The V and J ends lost 6 bases and 3 bases, in that order; junction bases with no gene match: 2. Germline CDR1 and CDR2: MDHEN and SYDVKM. CDR3 protein: CASRRQGEETQYF. The DNA of the CDR3 is TGTGCCAGCAGGCGACAGGGGGAAGAGACCCAGTACTTC. Full variable domain (missing parts from reference TRBV28 and TRBJ2-5): DVKVTQSSRYLVKRTGEKVFLECVQDMDHENMFWYRQDPGLGLRLIYFSYDVKMKEKGDIPEGYSVSREKKERFSLILESASTNQTSMYLCASRRQGEETQYFGPGTRLLVL.

This chain uses TRBV14 with TRBJ2-2; 12 bases fit TRBD2. V gave up 4 bases and J gave up 5 bases; unmatched junction bases: 8. The CDR3 has 17 residues. In germline, CDR1 is SGHDN, CDR2 FVKESK. The CDR3 loop is CASSPLTSGSETGELFF. The CDR3 nucleotides read TGTGCCAGCAGCCCGTTGACTAGCGGGAGTGAAACCGGGGAGCTGTTTTTT.

The chain recombines TRBV7-6 with TRBJ2-2; maybe TRBD2 (5 bases). Trimming removed 5 bases from V and 4 bases from J, with 17 bases in between. The CDR3 contains 16 residues. Germline CDR1 is SGHVS and CDR2 is FNYEAQ. Here the CDR3 DNA reads TGTGCCAGCAGCCATGACTTGGACTCAATCACCGGGGAGCTGTTTTTT. This sequence encodes CASSHDLDSITGELFF.

This clone is termed medium-sized. The V and J genes are TRBV2 and TRBJ2-2, with 8 bases matching TRBD1. Per the germline V gene, CDR1 is SNHLY and CDR2 is FYNNEI. The CDR3 totals 15 residues. V shed 1 base, J shed 8 bases, and the junction held 6 bases outside the gene matches. The CDR3 loop reads CASSEGRTGRGELFF. CDR3 DNA: TGTGCCAGCAGTGAAGGTCGGACAGGGAGGGGGGAGCTGTTTTTT.

The chain couples TRBV28 to TRBJ2-7; D perhaps matches TRBD2 (6 bases). The CDR3 runs to 12 residues. The germline CDR1 and CDR2 sequences are MDHEN and SYDVKM. Between the trimmed V and J ends, which lost 2 bases and 7 bases, there was a span of 9 bases. In nucleotides, the CDR3 is TGTGCCAGCAGTTTAGCCCGGGGGGAGCAGTACTTC. Its protein is CASSLARGEQYF.

V usage is TRBV19 and J usage is TRBJ1-5; D perhaps matches TRBD1 (5 bases). This CDR3 comprises 17 residues. Trimming pared 0 bases from V and 2 bases from J, leaving 14 bases between. Germline CDR1 LNHDA, CDR2 SQIVND (reference sequence). The CDR3 region has the DNA TGTGCCAGTAGTATAGAATCCGGGACTGGGGGCAATCAGCCCCAGCATTTT. Translation gives CASSIESGTGGNQPQHF.

The chain combines TRBV18 with TRBJ1-6, with D tentatively TRBD1 (6 bases). With 0 bases removed from V and 0 bases from J, the gap between germline ends came to 15 bases. Germline CDR1 is KGHSH and CDR2 is LQKENI. The CDR3 is 19 amino acids. DNA of the CDR3: TGTGCCAGCTCACCACCGACAGGATCTAGCTTCTCCTATAATTCACCCCTCCACTTT. This encodes CASSPPTGSSFSYNSPLHF.

V gene TRBV6-5 combines with J gene TRBJ2-5; maybe TRBD2 (5 bases). CDR1 MNHEY and CDR2 SVGAGI come from the germline V gene. The CDR3 loop spans 11 amino acids. Trimming took off 7 bases at V and 4 bases at J, with 7 bases between the two ends. The CDR3 reads CASKLVETQYF. The CDR3 DNA reads as TGTGCCAGCAAACTAGTAGAGACCCAGTACTTC.

This chain links TRBV4-1 with TRBJ2-1; possible D gene TRBD1, 5 bases. This CDR3 spans 14 amino acids. The V gene's germline CDR1 is MGHRA and CDR2 YSYEKL. V was pared by 3 bases and J by 8 bases, with 14 bases between. CDR3 in DNA: TGCGCCAGCAGCCAGACACGGTGGGGCGATGAGCAGTTCTTC. Translating gives CASSQTRWGDEQFF.

The sample holds one count of this clone. The rearrangement joins TRBV5-5 to TRBJ2-1; 8 positions match TRBD2. V dropped 3 bases and J dropped 2; count of bases not matched to a gene: 7. This CDR3 contains 16 residues. CDR1 and CDR2 from the germline V gene are SGHKS and YYEKEE (reference sequence). For the CDR3, the DNA is TGTGCCAGCAGCTCTGAGACGGGAGGGCCCTACAATGAGCAGTTCTTC. Protein sequence: CASSSETGGPYNEQFF.

The chain couples TRBV5-6 to TRBJ2-1, with D unclear. Trimming stripped 0 bases from V and 6 bases from J, with 16 bases between. CDR1 and CDR2 from the germline V gene are SGHDT and YYEEEE. The CDR3 length is 16 residues. CDR3: CASSLAGTRVANEQFF. The CDR3 DNA follows: TGTGCCAGCAGCTTGGCAGGAACAAGGGTAGCCAATGAGCAGTTCTTC.

The rearrangement joins TRBV6-1 to TRBJ2-2, with 12 bases fitting TRBD2. J gave up 6 bases and V 6 bases, and 5 bases lay outside the gene matches. The CDR3 is made up of 15 amino acids. Germline loops: CDR1 MNHNS, CDR2 SASEGT. CDR3 in DNA: TGTGCCAGCAGGCTGACTAGCGGGAGCTCCGGGGAGCTGTTTTTT. Protein: CASRLTSGSSGELFF.

The chain employs TRBV6-5 and TRBJ1-6; D may be TRBD1 (6 bases). V was cut by 6 bases and J by 5 bases, with 14 bases left in between. The length of the CDR3 is 15 residues. Germline CDR1 is MNHEY and CDR2 is SVGAGI. DNA of the CDR3: TGTGCCAGCAGGAGGACAGTCACCCATAATTCACCCCTCCACTTT. Translation gives CASRRTVTHNSPLHF.

CDR3 in amino acids: CASSPRGGSGSTDTQYF. CDR3 bases: TGTGCCAGCAGCCCCCGGGGTGGTAGCGGCAGCACAGATACGCAGTATTTT. This chain connects TRBV7-2 to TRBJ2-3, with D possibly matching TRBD2 (6 bases). The V end lost 5 bases, the J end lost 0 bases, and 18 bases lay between the germline ends. This CDR3 has 17 amino acids. Germline CDR1 is SGHTA and CDR2 is FQGNSA.

The chain links TRBV5-1 to TRBJ2-5; 9 nucleotides align to TRBD2. The CDR3 is 15 amino acids. V shed 7 bases, J shed 5 bases, and the junction held 12 bases outside the gene matches. Germline-derived CDR1 and CDR2 are SGHRS and YFSETQ. In DNA form, the CDR3 reads TGCGCCAGCCGAAATAGCGGGAGATCGGAGGAGACCCAGTACTTC. Protein sequence: CASRNSGRSEETQYF.

This clone has a single count. The chain joins TRBV28 to TRBJ1-6; TRBD1 might be the D (5 bases). The CDR3 extends over 14 amino acids. V was trimmed by 5 bases and J by 9 bases, leaving 14 bases between them. The germline CDR1 and CDR2 sequences are MDHEN and SYDVKM. CDR3 protein: CASSQGVRISPLHF. For the CDR3, the DNA is TGTGCCAGCAGTCAAGGGGTGAGGATTTCACCCCTCCACTTT.

The chain links TRBV5-1 to TRBJ1-3; no definite D call. The germline CDR1 and CDR2 sequences are SGHRS and YFSETQ. The CDR3 spans 13 residues. Between the trimmed V and J ends, which lost 5 bases and 6 bases, there was a span of 12 bases. The CDR3 nucleotides are TGCGCCAGCAGGCCACCTGGCGCAAACACCATATATTTT. This codes for CASRPPGANTIYF. Looking up the rest from reference TRBV5-1 and TRBJ1-3 gives the full variable domain: KAGVTQTPRYLIKTRGQQVTLSCSPISGHRSVSWYQQTPGQGLQFLFEYFSETQRNKGNFPGRFSGRQFSNSRSEMNVSTLELGDSALYLCASRPPGANTIYFGEGSWLTVV.